Detailed here is one T cell receptor (beta chain). The data derive from a study of blood T cell repertoires in COVID-19. How the authors handled the data: Estimates of nucleated cell counts were drawn from the amplification of reference gene primers. TCRdb's copy holds only in-frame clones and misses some; the assay was immunoSEQ multiplex PCR. That table is the source of V, J and clone size, and D and trimming were worked out from the DNA. Of under 80,000 clones listed, roughly 80% are singletons. Germline loops: CDR1 LNHNV, CDR2 YYDKDF (reference sequence). This CDR3 contains 19 residues. The V gene end was trimmed by 2 bases and the J gene end by 5 bases; junction bases not matched to a gene: 16.

This clonotype was obtained from a man of 80 years or more with active or convalescent COVID-19. This chain uses TRBV15 with TRBJ2-3; 10 nucleotides align to TRBD2. Sequenced input: peripheral blood. The CDR3 DNA reads TGTGCCACCAGCAGACACACTTCCTTTAGCGGGGGGCAAAGAGATACGCAGTATTTT. Its translation: CATSRHTSFSGGQRDTQYF.